The clone carrying this T cell receptor beta chain was observed once. No antigen is known for it. The PCR used 60 Vbeta and 13 Jbeta primers. Original processing notes: In a later analysis, the count reached 74 million or so unique TCR beta chains, with about 9.9 million shared. Clones were sequenced by immunoSEQ multiplex PCR, and TCRdb holds only the in-frame ones, with some missing. That table gives V, J and clone size, and the DNA gave D and trimming. The repertoire holds under 150,000 clones, with 55% to 80% as singletons. This specimen comes from a study of cytomegalovirus exposure and HLA in healthy donors. Study observations and caveats: Most sequenced TCRs were rare (though some public TCRs occurred in many donors).

Germline assignment: CDR1 SGHRS and CDR2 YFSETQ. This CDR3 region has 14 residues. V lost 3 bases and J lost 0; bases outside the gene matches: 1. Sequencing was performed on PBMCs. This chain joins TRBV5-1 and TRBJ2-3; TRBD1 agrees at 7 bases. The TCR originated in a woman aged 40 to 55 in good health and CMV-seronegative. As DNA, the CDR3 is TGCGCCAGCAGCTCGGGACAGAGCACAGATACGCAGTATTTT. Translating gives CASSSGQSTDTQYF.